Each of the 30 T cell receptor beta chains below was sequenced from the same sample in a study of CD8+ T cells in alopecia areata. Sequencing used cDNA as its template, made by extracting RNA and reverse transcribing it. Produced via immunoSEQ multiplex PCR; TCRdb's table is partial and in-frame only. The data contain 150,000 or so clones, about 72% of them singletons. The source material was CD8+ T cells sorted from blood, sampled at week 0. The receptors stem from a human donor with alopecia areata.

This clone was counted between two and nine times. This sequence joins TRBV29-1 and TRBJ2-7, with D perhaps matching TRBD2 (6 bases). This CDR3 is built from 15 residues. Between the trimmed V and J ends, which lost 1 base and 0 bases, there was a span of 13 bases. Germline V gene data show CDR1 as SQVTM and CDR2 as ANQGSEA. The CDR3 nucleotides are TGCAGCGTTGAAGCGCGGGAAAGCAGCTCCTACGAGCAGTACTTC. As protein: CSVEARESSSYEQYF.

This chain links TRBV10-3 with TRBJ2-1, with 11 bases lining up with TRBD2. This CDR3 is built from 14 residues. CDR1 ENHRY and CDR2 SYGVKD come from the germline V gene. V gave up 6 bases and J gave up 9 bases; unmatched junction bases: 7. CDR3 sequence reads: CAIRTSGVAGEQFF. The CDR3 DNA sequence: TGTGCCATCAGGACTAGCGGGGTGGCAGGTGAGCAGTTCTTC.

This chain uses TRBV27 with TRBJ2-6; D may be TRBD1 or TRBD2 (5 bases each). Germline assignment: CDR1 MNHEY and CDR2 SMNVEV (reference sequence). The CDR3 sequence is 15 residues long. Trimming took 2 bases from V and 4 from J, leaving 9 bases between them. In DNA form, the CDR3 reads TGTGCCAGCAGTTTAGCAGGGACCGGGGCCAACGTCCTGACTTTC. Residues: CASSLAGTGANVLTF.

The chain is built from TRBV9 and TRBJ2-3, with a possible D match to TRBD1 (5 bases). CDR3 length equals 14 residues. CDR1 and CDR2 from the germline V gene are SGDLS and YYNGEE. Trimming took 3 bases from V and 5 from J, leaving 13 bases between them. The CDR3 sequence is CASSALGPGDTQYF. The CDR3 bases are TGTGCCAGCAGCGCTTTGGGGCCCGGAGATACGCAGTATTTT.

The chain links TRBV10-2 to TRBJ1-1; no firm D call. CDR1 and CDR2 (germline): WSHSY, SAAADI. The CDR3 contains 13 residues. The V end lost 7 bases, the J end lost 1 base, and 10 bases lay between the germline ends. This CDR3 is CASNTSPNTEAFF. As DNA, the CDR3 is TGCGCCAGCAATACGTCGCCGAACACTGAAGCTTTCTTT.

In this sample, this clone turned up a few times. The chain joins TRBV9 to TRBJ2-7; TRBD1 is a possible D gene (5 bases). The germline gives CDR1 SGDLS, CDR2 YYNGEE. The CDR3 has 16 residues. V lost 0 bases and J 0 bases, leaving 13 bases between the germline ends. In DNA form, the CDR3 reads TGTGCCAGCAGCGTAGGAGGCAGGGTGAGCTCCTACGAGCAGTACTTC. Its translation: CASSVGGRVSSYEQYF.

This chain uses TRBV9 with TRBJ1-3; D is undetermined. This CDR3 is built from 15 residues. Trimming removed 0 bases at V and 0 bases at J, with 7 bases between. In germline, CDR1 is SGDLS, CDR2 YYNGEE. CDR3 region: CASSVEGSSGNTIYF. The CDR3 DNA sequence: TGTGCCAGCAGCGTAGAGGGTAGCTCTGGAAACACCATATATTTT.

The J gene is TRBJ2-1, the V gene TRBV13; the match to TRBD2 covers 8 bases. V was clipped by 6 bases and J by 4 bases; unmatched bases: 5. This CDR3 has 14 residues. Germline V gives CDR1 PRHDT, CDR2 FYEKMQ (reference sequence). The CDR3 DNA sequence: TGTGCCAGCAGTACGACTAGCGAGTACAATGAGCAGTTCTTC. Translated: CASSTTSEYNEQFF.

In its sample, this clone was seen a few times. This sample also contains other DNA sequences that code for the same CDR3. The V and J genes are TRBV18 and TRBJ1-2; D is ambiguous. This CDR3 has 14 residues. V shed 0 bases and J shed 4 bases, with 9 bases lying between them. CDR1 is KGHSH, CDR2 LQKENI, per germline. Here the CDR3 reads CASSPPTESYGYTF. The CDR3 DNA reads TGTGCCAGCTCACCACCAACAGAGTCCTATGGCTACACCTTC. The complete variable domain, with remaining parts taken from reference TRBV18 and TRBJ1-2, reads NAGVMQNPRHLVRRRGQEARLRCSPMKGHSHVYWYRQLPEEGLKFMVYLQKENIIDESGMPKERFSAEFPKEGPSILRIQQVVRGDSAAYFCASSPPTESYGYTFGSGTRLTVV.

V gene TRBV13 combines with J gene TRBJ2-5; a weak D match, TRBD2 (5 bases). Trimming removed 2 bases from V and 4 bases from J, with 14 bases in between. This CDR3 comprises 15 residues. Germline CDR1 is PRHDT and CDR2 is FYEKMQ (reference sequence). Here the CDR3 reads CASSLTEASRETQYF. CDR3 sequence (DNA): TGTGCCAGCAGCTTAACTGAAGCTAGCCGAGAGACCCAGTACTTC.

The V gene is TRBV4-1, the J gene TRBJ2-7; D is possibly TRBD2 (5 bases). This CDR3 spans 14 amino acids. Germline CDR1 reads MGHRA; CDR2 reads YSYEKL. Trimming left V 4 bases short and J 2 bases short, with 12 bases between. The CDR3 DNA reads TGCGCCAGCAGCCTTAAGGAGGACGCCTACGAGCAGTACTTC. This translates into CASSLKEDAYEQYF.

This clone was picked up a small number of times. This chain links TRBV7-9 with TRBJ2-4; the match to TRBD1 covers 7 bases. V was pared by 6 bases and J by 0 bases, with 5 bases of the junction left unmatched. This CDR3 region has 15 residues. Germline CDR1 reads SEHNR; CDR2 reads FQNEAQ (reference sequence). The CDR3 is CASSTNRGAKNIQYF. The CDR3 nucleotides read TGTGCCAGCAGTACTAACAGGGGAGCCAAAAACATTCAGTACTTC.

The chain combines TRBV6-6 with TRBJ2-1, with TRBD1 matching 9 bases. The V gene end was trimmed by 5 bases and the J gene end by 6 bases; junction bases not matched to a gene: 8. The CDR3 has 15 residues. Germline lookup yields CDR1 MNHNY and CDR2 SVGAGI (reference sequence). The CDR3 sequence is CASSTGTGSLNEQFF. CDR3 sequence (DNA): TGTGCCAGCAGTACCGGGACAGGGAGCCTCAATGAGCAGTTCTTC.

The chain joins TRBV29-1 to TRBJ2-3, with 9 bases fitting TRBD2. V was pared by 5 bases and J by 0 bases, with 3 bases of the junction left unmatched. Germline lookup yields CDR1 SQVTM and CDR2 ANQGSEA. The length of the CDR3 is 14 residues. CDR3 region: CSVLAGLSTDTQYF. CDR3 bases: TGCAGCGTTCTAGCGGGGCTAAGCACAGATACGCAGTATTTT.

The rearrangement links TRBV30 to TRBJ2-6; 10 bases fit TRBD1. CDR3 size: 16 residues. The V and J ends lost 4 bases and 4 bases, in that order; junction bases with no gene match: 7. Germline-derived CDR1 and CDR2 are GTSNPN and SVGIG (reference sequence). The CDR3, as DNA: TGTGCCTGGACCGGGACAGGGGTCTCAGGGGCCAACGTCCTGACTTTC. Its protein product is CAWTGTGVSGANVLTF.

The V and J genes are TRBV5-6 and TRBJ2-6, with D unclear. The germline CDR1 and CDR2 sequences are SGHDT and YYEEEE. CDR3 length: 16 residues. Trimming removed 4 bases at V and 4 bases at J, with 15 bases between. The CDR3 bases are TGTGCCAGCAGCCTGGAGTCCGTCAGGGGGGCCAACGTCCTGACTTTC. This encodes CASSLESVRGANVLTF.

The rearrangement joins TRBV19 to TRBJ2-1; 8 positions match TRBD2. Trimming at V came to 5 bases and at J to 0 bases, leaving 3 bases not matched to a gene. The CDR3 contains 15 residues. Germline V gene lookup returns CDR1 LNHDA and CDR2 SQIVND (reference sequence). The CDR3 DNA is TGTGCCAGTAGTGCGAGCGGGGGCTCCTACAATGAGCAGTTCTTC. It encodes CASSASGGSYNEQFF.

The rearrangement uses TRBV30 and TRBJ1-6; D is possibly TRBD1 (5 bases). Germline lookup yields CDR1 GTSNPN and CDR2 SVGIG (reference sequence). There are 13 residues in the CDR3. V lost 1 base and J 9 bases, leaving 10 bases between the germline ends. CDR3 bases: TGTGCCTGGAGTGACCTGGGGCGTTCACCCCTCCACTTT. Its protein is CAWSDLGRSPLHF.

This clone was seen a handful of times. The gene calls are TRBV5-1 and TRBJ2-7; D unresolved. The germline V and J ends were trimmed by 2 bases and 3 bases, with 12 bases remaining between them. Germline CDR1 and CDR2: SGHRS and YFSETQ. The CDR3 totals 14 residues. The DNA for the CDR3 is TGCGCCAGCAGCTTCGCCAGTGGAAGCTACGAGCAGTACTTC. It is translated as CASSFASGSYEQYF.

This clone showed up just a few times. The rearrangement links TRBV7-2 to TRBJ1-2; D unresolved. This CDR3 is built from 14 residues. Trimming took off 5 bases at V and 6 bases at J, with 16 bases between the two ends. Germline CDR1 is SGHTA and CDR2 is FQGNSA. The CDR3 DNA reads as TGTGCCAGCAGCCCGAGAGAGGGAAGAGATGGCTACACCTTC. Translated: CASSPREGRDGYTF.

V usage is TRBV9 and J usage is TRBJ1-2, with a tentative D call TRBD1 (5 bases). This CDR3 has 16 amino acids. Trimming shortened V by 3 bases and J by 5 bases, and 20 bases separated the two germline ends. CDR1 and CDR2 (germline): SGDLS, YYNGEE. Here the CDR3 DNA reads TGTGCCAGCAGCGCAGGACCGGGTGGGGGTATTTATGGCTACACCTTC. This sequence encodes CASSAGPGGGIYGYTF.

The sample holds a few counts of this clone. This specimen includes other DNA sequences encoding the same CDR3. The chain's CDR3 is CASSLGTGYGYTF. CDR3 sequence (DNA): TGTGCCAGCAGTTTAGGAACAGGGTATGGCTACACCTTC. The chain carries TRBV27 and TRBJ1-2; possible D gene TRBD1, 6 bases. The germline gives CDR1 MNHEY, CDR2 SMNVEV (reference sequence). Trimming took off 2 bases at V and 5 bases at J, with 9 bases between the two ends. The CDR3 consists of 13 residues.

The rearrangement links TRBV7-9 to TRBJ2-5; 9 bases match TRBD2. The V gene's germline CDR1 is SEHNR and CDR2 FQNEAQ (reference sequence). The CDR3 has 14 amino acids. V lost 5 bases, J lost 4 bases, and 5 bases stayed unmatched. DNA for the CDR3: TGTGCCAGCAGCCAAGCGGGGGGCTTAGAGACCCAGTACTTC. This translates into CASSQAGGLETQYF.

The J gene is TRBJ1-4, the V gene TRBV6-1; D might be TRBD1 (5 bases). This CDR3 contains 15 residues. CDR1 is MNHNS, CDR2 SASEGT, per germline. The V end was cut by 1 base, the J end by 8 bases, with 14 bases between. The CDR3 DNA follows: TGTGCCAGCAGTGAAGAGGCAGGGCGAGAGGAAAAACTGTTTTTT. The encoded protein is CASSEEAGREEKLFF.

The J gene is TRBJ1-5, the V gene TRBV7-6, with D hard to call. The CDR3 contains 11 residues. Germline V gene lookup returns CDR1 SGHVS and CDR2 FNYEAQ. CDR3 sequence: CASGNNQPQHF. The CDR3, as DNA: TGTGCTTCTGGGAACAATCAGCCCCAGCATTTT.

This clone appeared a few times. The chain recombines TRBV12-5 with TRBJ2-1, with D tentatively TRBD1 (5 bases). V lost 1 base to trimming and J lost 7 bases, with 8 bases between them. The CDR3 length is 13 residues. The V gene's germline CDR1 is LGHNT and CDR2 FRNRAP. Here the CDR3 DNA reads TGTGCTAGTGGTTTGGGCAGGGATAATGAGCAGTTCTTC. This sequence encodes CASGLGRDNEQFF.

CDR3 amino acids: CASSDWKGEGGNTIYF. The CDR3 DNA is TGTGCCAGTAGTGATTGGAAGGGAGAAGGTGGAAACACCATATATTTT. J is TRBJ1-3 and V is TRBV19, with D unclear. The CDR3 length is 16 residues. Germline CDR1 is LNHDA and CDR2 is SQIVND (reference sequence). Trimming removed 5 bases at V and 3 bases at J, with 17 bases between.

The chain carries TRBV5-1 and TRBJ1-2, with 7 bases matching TRBD1. Looked up from germline, CDR1 is SGHRS and CDR2 is YFSETQ. The trim removed 0 bases at V and 6 bases at J, leaving 14 bases unmatched. The CDR3 has 17 residues. The DNA for the CDR3 is TGCGCCAGCAGCTTGGATCTCGGAAAAGGGGGCACAAATGGCTACACCTTC. The encoded protein is CASSLDLGKGGTNGYTF.

This clone appeared a few times. The chain recombines TRBV6-5 with TRBJ2-5, with D possibly being TRBD2 (7 bases). Germline V gives CDR1 MNHEY, CDR2 SVGAGI. Trimming took 6 bases from V and 6 from J, leaving 14 bases between them. The CDR3 consists of 13 residues. CDR3 DNA: TGTGCCAGCAGCGCCGTCGGGGGGCAGACCCAGTACTTC. Its translation is CASSAVGGQTQYF.

This chain links TRBV9 with TRBJ1-5; D call uncertain. Trimming took 1 base from V and 0 from J, leaving 2 bases between them. Germline CDR1 is SGDLS and CDR2 is YYNGEE. The CDR3 contains 13 residues. The CDR3 reads CASSVNSNQPQHF. CDR3 DNA sequence: TGTGCCAGCAGCGTAAATAGCAATCAGCCCCAGCATTTT.